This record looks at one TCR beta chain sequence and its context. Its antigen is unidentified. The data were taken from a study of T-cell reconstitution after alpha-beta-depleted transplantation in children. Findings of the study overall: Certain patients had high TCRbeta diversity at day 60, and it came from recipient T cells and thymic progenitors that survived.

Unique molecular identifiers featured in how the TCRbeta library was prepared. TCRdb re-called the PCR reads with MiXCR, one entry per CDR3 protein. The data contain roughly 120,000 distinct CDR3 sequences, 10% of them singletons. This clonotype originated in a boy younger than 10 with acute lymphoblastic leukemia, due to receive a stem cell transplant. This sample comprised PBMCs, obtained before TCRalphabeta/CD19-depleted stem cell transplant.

The chain's CDR3 is CSGEDSGLGQPQHF. The CDR3 nucleotides are TGCAGTGGGGAGGACAGTGGCTTGGGTCAGCCCCAGCATTTT. The chain has TRBV20-1 and TRBJ1-5; possibly TRBD1 for D (6 bases). This CDR3 has 14 amino acids. Per the germline V gene, CDR1 is DFQATT and CDR2 is SNEGSKA (reference sequence). Trimming stripped 7 bases from V and 6 bases from J, with 19 bases between.